These 10 T cell receptor beta chains were all obtained from the same sample, sequenced in a study of T cells in Graves' hyperthyroidism and ophthalmopathy. Template material for amplifying TCR beta CDR3 regions consisted of RNA transcripts. HTBI primers were the set used in a first-round RT-PCR of the TCR CDR3. TCRdb recomputed calls from the multiplex PCR reads with MiXCR, one row per CDR3 protein. The sample contains 300,000 to 450,000 distinct CDR3 sequences, roughly 15% of which appear only once. Sequencing was carried out using blood. The receptors originated from a woman under 40 with Graves' ophthalmopathy.

V usage is TRBV27 and J usage is TRBJ2-7, with TRBD1 matching over 7 bases. With 5 bases clipped from V and 0 bases from J, the junction kept 4 bases outside the gene matches. The CDR3 is 14 residues long. Germline V gives CDR1 MNHEY, CDR2 SMNVEV (reference sequence). The CDR3 DNA reads as TGTGCCAGCAGTATACAGGGGAGCTCCTACGAGCAGTACTTC. Translated, it gives CASSIQGSSYEQYF.

This clonotype was found many times. This chain links TRBV3-1 with TRBJ2-5; 13 nucleotides align to TRBD2. The CDR3 is 17 amino acids. Trimming at V came to 4 bases and at J to 5 bases, leaving 10 bases not matched to a gene. Per germline, CDR1 LGHDT and CDR2 YNNKEL (reference sequence). CDR3 nucleotide sequence: TGTGCCAGCAGCCCAAGGGGACTAGCGGGGCTCGAGGAGACCCAGTACTTC. It yields the protein CASSPRGLAGLEETQYF.

This clonotype has at least ten counts. The chain recombines TRBV6-5 with TRBJ2-1; 8 nucleotides align to TRBD2. The CDR3 has 15 amino acids. The ends lost 0 bases at V and 7 bases at J; junction bases unmatched: 5. Germline loops: CDR1 MNHEY, CDR2 SVGAGI. The CDR3 bases are TGTGCCAGCAGTTACTCCACCACGGGGGGGAATGAGCAGTTCTTC. Protein: CASSYSTTGGNEQFF.

In its sample, this clonotype was seen a few times. The genes are TRBV4-1 and TRBJ2-7; the D call may be TRBD1 or TRBD2 (7 bases each). Germline CDR1 MGHRA, CDR2 YSYEKL. The CDR3 runs 14 residues. Trimming pared 6 bases from V and 3 bases from J, leaving 15 bases between. DNA for the CDR3: TGCGCCAGCAGTCCCCCAGGGGGGGACTACGAGCAGTACTTC. As protein: CASSPPGGDYEQYF.

This clonotype showed up many times. The genes are TRBV18 and TRBJ2-1; 9 nucleotides line up with TRBD2. The CDR3 is made up of 17 amino acids. The germline V gene encodes CDR1 KGHSH and CDR2 LQKENI. Trimming removed 5 bases from V and 6 bases from J; junction bases left unmatched: 14. The CDR3 loop reads CASSNSGGIGGRNEQFF. The DNA for the CDR3 is TGTGCCAGCTCAAACAGCGGGGGGATTGGGGGTCGCAATGAGCAGTTCTTC.

As for this clonotype: A much larger clone is a single base away; this may be a read error. V and J are TRBV20-1 and TRBJ2-1; 10 nucleotides agree with TRBD2. The CDR3 consists of 15 residues. Per germline, CDR1 DFQATT and CDR2 SNEGSKA (reference sequence). The CDR3 loop is CRVPSSAGGDNEQFF. The CDR3 region has the DNA TGCAGGGTCCCCTCTTCAGCGGGGGGGGACAATGAGCAGTTCTTC.

The table lists this clonotype with many counts. V gene TRBV20-1 combines with J gene TRBJ2-1; TRBD1 is a possible D gene (6 bases). The CDR3 length is 14 residues. Germline values: CDR1 DFQATT, CDR2 SNEGSKA (reference sequence). Trimming stripped 0 bases from V and 7 bases from J, with 13 bases between. The CDR3 loop is CSARDPSTGNEQFF. CDR3 DNA: TGCAGTGCTAGAGATCCTTCGACAGGAAATGAGCAGTTCTTC.

This clonotype was found many times. This chain uses TRBV5-6 with TRBJ2-5, with D maybe TRBD1 (5 bases). Trimming stripped 3 bases from V and 2 bases from J, with 8 bases between. Germline V gene sequence: CDR1 SGHDT, CDR2 YYEEEE. The CDR3 length is 13 residues. The CDR3 loop is CASSYDRQETQYF. CDR3 nucleotides: TGTGCCAGCAGCTACGACAGACAAGAGACCCAGTACTTC.

V and J are TRBV20-1 and TRBJ2-5, with D perhaps TRBD1 or TRBD2 (6 bases each). The CDR3 loop spans 15 amino acids. Per germline, CDR1 DFQATT and CDR2 SNEGSKA (reference sequence). The V end was cut by 2 bases, the J end by 5 bases, with 18 bases between. The CDR3 here is CSARLGGGQGETQYF. CDR3 coding DNA: TGCAGTGCTAGACTCGGTGGGGGGCAGGGTGAGACCCAGTACTTC.

The sample holds many counts of this clonotype. The chain employs TRBV28 and TRBJ1-2, with 9 bases identical to TRBD1. Per germline, CDR1 MDHEN and CDR2 SYDVKM. This CDR3 spans 16 amino acids. The ends lost 5 bases at V and 4 bases at J; junction bases unmatched: 11. In DNA, the CDR3 is TGTGCCAGCAGTATGGTCCCACAGGGGGCCCTCTATGGCTACACCTTC. Amino acids: CASSMVPQGALYGYTF.